The clone carrying this T cell receptor (beta chain) was seen a few times. The antigen is undetermined. Every participating donor gave one draw, a heparinised blood sample averaging roughly 100 mL. Of the isolated RNA, all was reverse transcribed, and so the sequenced material was expressed TCRB transcripts. Generated by immunoSEQ multiplex PCR, the TCRdb table keeps only in-frame clones and is missing some. The top ten hold more than 0.4% of the sample, which has roughly 140,000 clones, about a tenth seen once. This specimen comes from a study of beta chain features in type 1 diabetes. Trimming removed 1 base from V and 1 base from J, with 10 bases in between. This CDR3 contains 15 residues. Germline V gene lookup returns CDR1 SEHNR and CDR2 FQNEAQ (reference sequence). Notes on the study in general: Across all four CD4+ subsets, people with type 1 diabetes showed modestly shorter TCRB CDR3s.

Specimen: central memory CD4+ T cells from blood. The origin of this receptor is a man younger than 40 with type 1 diabetes. The genes are TRBV7-9 and TRBJ1-1; no firm D call. In nucleotides, the CDR3 is TGTGCCAGCAGCTTAGTCTTAGCGGGGAACACTGAAGCTTTCTTT. Encoded protein: CASSLVLAGNTEAFF.